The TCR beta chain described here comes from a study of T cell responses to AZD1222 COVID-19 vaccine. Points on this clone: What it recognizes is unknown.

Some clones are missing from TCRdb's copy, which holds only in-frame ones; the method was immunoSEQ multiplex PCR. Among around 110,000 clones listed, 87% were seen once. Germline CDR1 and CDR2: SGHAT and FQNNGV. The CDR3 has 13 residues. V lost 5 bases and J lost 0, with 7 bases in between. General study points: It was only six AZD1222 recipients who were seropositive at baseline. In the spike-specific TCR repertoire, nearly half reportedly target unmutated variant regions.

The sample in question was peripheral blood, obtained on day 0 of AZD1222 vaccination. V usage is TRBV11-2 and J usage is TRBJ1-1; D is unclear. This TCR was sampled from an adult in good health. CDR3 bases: TGTGCCAGCAGCACCACAATGAACACTGAAGCTTTCTTT. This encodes CASSTTMNTEAFF.